A selection of T cell receptor beta chains follows, all from one sample in a study of blood T cell repertoires in COVID-19. The method was immunoSEQ multiplex PCR; TCRdb's version includes in-frame clones alone and lacks a portion of them. The sample contains some 290,000 clones, approximately 87% of which appear only once. Input material: peripheral blood. The receptors here all came from a woman in her twenties or thirties with COVID-19, enrolled during active disease. CDR3s include the opening cysteine and the closing phenylalanine or tryptophan. D genes are given only for firm matches. Part of the rows lack a size; the others show once, few, many or a class for expanded clones.

>TRBJ2-5|.|TRBV4-1|.|12
CASSRVQETQYF
TGCGCCAGCAGTCGAGTCCAAGAGACCCAGTACTTC
>TRBJ1-1|.|TRBV11-3|.|14
CASARTDDYTEAFF
TGTGCCAGCGCTCGGACAGACGACTACACTGAAGCTTTCTTT
>TRBJ1-4|.|TRBV2|TRBD1|15
CASTLEGGTNEKLFF
TGTGCCAGCACTCTAGAAGGGGGCACTAATGAAAAACTGTTTTTT
>TRBJ1-5|.|TRBV12-5|TRBD1|13
CAGAQGPNQPQHF
TGTGCTGGTGCACAGGGGCCCAATCAGCCCCAGCATTTT
>TRBJ2-3|many|TRBV5-1|.|19
CASSPSGGYLPLSTDTQYF
TGCGCCAGCAGCCCGTCTGGCGGGTACTTGCCTCTTAGCACAGATACGCAGTATTTT
>TRBJ1-1|.|TRBV2|.|11
CASEFGTEAFF
TGTGCCAGCGAATTCGGCACTGAAGCTTTCTTT
>TRBJ1-1|.|TRBV12-3/TRBV12-4|.|11
CASSLTAEAFF
TGTGCCAGCAGTTTGACAGCCGAAGCTTTCTTT
>TRBJ1-2|.|TRBV27|TRBD1|14
CASSLSPTGDGYTF
TGTGCCAGCAGTTTATCACCGACAGGGGATGGCTACACCTTC
>TRBJ2-3|.|TRBV12-3/TRBV12-4|.|12
CASSPSTDTQYF
TGTGCCAGCAGTCCCTCCACAGATACGCAGTATTTT
>TRBJ2-3|.|TRBV21-1|.|15
CASSFGGGHADTQYF
TGTGCCAGCAGCTTCGGGGGGGGACATGCAGATACGCAGTATTTT
>TRBJ2-3|once|TRBV14|TRBD1|14
CASSQGRGLDTQYF
TGTGCCAGCAGCCAAGGCAGGGGGCTAGATACGCAGTATTTT
>TRBJ2-5|.|TRBV5-8|.|13
CASSLLVVETQYF
TGTGCCAGCAGCTTGTTAGTTGTCGAGACCCAGTACTTC
>TRBJ1-1|once|TRBV5-1|.|12
CASSFHSNEAFF
TGCGCCAGCAGCTTTCACAGCAATGAAGCTTTCTTT
>TRBJ2-2|.|TRBV19|TRBD2|14
CASIDSGVTGELFF
TGTGCCAGTATAGATAGCGGGGTAACCGGGGAGCTGTTTTTT
>TRBJ2-7|.|TRBV28|TRBD2|11
CASSSSGGGYF
TGTGCCAGCAGCTCAAGCGGGGGCGGTTACTTC
>TRBJ1-3|once|TRBV11-2|.|17
CASSFPSGVRSGNTIYF
TGTGCCAGCAGCTTTCCTAGCGGGGTTCGATCTGGAAACACCATATATTTT
>TRBJ1-1|.|TRBV7-9|.|15
CASSLGLGGYTEAFF
TGTGCCAGCAGCTTGGGGTTGGGGGGTTACACTGAAGCTTTCTTT
>TRBJ1-2|.|TRBV4-2|.|15
CASSQEPGARGGYTF
TGTGCCAGCAGCCAAGAACCAGGGGCAAGGGGGGGCTACACCTTC
>TRBJ2-1|once|TRBV7-8|TRBD2|17
CASSPTRSGGARDEQFF
TGTGCCAGCAGCCCCACACGGAGCGGGGGGGCCCGGGATGAGCAGTTCTTC
>TRBJ1-6|.|TRBV7-9|.|15
CASRFAGMDNSPLHF
TGTGCCAGCAGGTTTGCCGGGATGGATAATTCACCCCTCCACTTT
>TRBJ1-2|.|TRBV6-5|.|12
CASSYLGAGYTF
TGTGCCAGCAGTTATTTGGGGGCGGGCTACACCTTC
>TRBJ2-7|.|TRBV6-1|TRBD2|15
CASSVAGGLSYEQYF
TGTGCCAGCAGTGTAGCGGGGGGACTTTCCTACGAGCAGTACTTC
>TRBJ1-2|.|TRBV27|.|15
CASSLHRDTYYGYTF
TGTGCCAGCAGTCTCCACCGGGACACCTACTATGGCTACACCTTC
>TRBJ1-1|.|TRBV19|.|13
CASLLWGGTEAFF
TGTGCCTCCCTCCTCTGGGGCGGCACTGAAGCTTTCTTT
>TRBJ1-2|.|TRBV5-5|.|13
CASSFEGSYGYTF
TGTGCCAGCAGCTTCGAGGGATCCTATGGCTACACCTTC
>TRBJ1-2|.|TRBV10-3|TRBD1|17
CAISYRQGANPSYGYTF
TGTGCCATCAGTTATAGACAGGGCGCCAACCCTAGCTATGGCTACACCTTC
>TRBJ1-2|once|TRBV2|.|13
CASRDQTPGGYTF
TGTGCCAGCAGAGACCAAACCCCAGGGGGCTACACCTTC
>TRBJ2-7|.|TRBV6-5|.|16
CASSYFPAARTYEQYF
TGTGCCAGCAGTTATTTCCCAGCGGCCCGAACCTACGAGCAGTACTTC
>TRBJ2-7|few|TRBV6-1|TRBD2|16
CASSEWTSGVSYEQYF
TGTGCCAGCAGTGAATGGACTAGCGGGGTCTCCTACGAGCAGTACTTC
>TRBJ1-2|.|TRBV28|TRBD1|13
CASSLQGPYGYTF
TGTGCCAGCAGCTTACAGGGGCCCTATGGCTACACCTTC
>TRBJ2-4|.|TRBV28|TRBD1|16
CASSQQGHLAKNIQYF
TGTGCCAGCAGCCAACAGGGGCACTTAGCCAAAAACATTCAGTACTTC
>TRBJ1-2|.|TRBV30|.|14
CAWRAPGPSMGYTF
TGTGCCTGGAGGGCTCCAGGCCCCTCGATGGGCTACACCTTC
>TRBJ2-1|.|TRBV5-4|TRBD2|16
CASSAAGLAGYNEQFF
TGTGCCAGCAGCGCTGCCGGACTAGCGGGGTACAATGAGCAGTTCTTC
>TRBJ2-1|.|TRBV27|TRBD2|12
CASRGGTNEQFF
TGTGCCAGCAGGGGGGGGACCAATGAGCAGTTCTTC
>TRBJ1-2|.|TRBV18|.|15
CASSPTGTTAPGYTF
TGTGCCAGCTCACCTACCGGGACAACAGCTCCCGGCTACACCTTC
>TRBJ2-7|.|TRBV6-5|TRBD1|14
CASSWRQGLDEQYF
TGTGCCAGCAGCTGGAGACAGGGTCTAGACGAGCAGTACTTC
>TRBJ2-3|.|TRBV7-9|TRBD2|14
CATGRGRDPDTQYF
TGTGCCACCGGGCGGGGGAGGGACCCAGATACGCAGTATTTT
>TRBJ1-4|.|TRBV10-3|.|13
CATTGGTNEKLFF
TGTGCCACCACGGGCGGGACTAATGAAAAACTGTTTTTT
>TRBJ1-5|few|TRBV5-1|.|13
CASSLDSDQPQHF
TGCGCCAGCAGCCTTGACTCGGATCAGCCCCAGCATTTT
>TRBJ2-1|.|TRBV5-4|TRBD1|15
CASSLMGQVRGEQFF
TGTGCCAGCAGCTTGATGGGACAGGTCCGCGGTGAGCAGTTCTTC
>TRBJ2-5|.|TRBV15|TRBD1|15
CATSRGTDRRSTQYF
TGTGCCACCAGCAGAGGGACGGACAGGAGATCAACCCAGTACTTC
>TRBJ2-6|.|TRBV18|TRBD1|19
CASSPLPGQVASGANVLTF
TGTGCCAGCTCGCCTCTACCGGGACAGGTAGCCTCTGGGGCCAACGTCCTGACTTTC
>TRBJ2-5|.|TRBV3-1/TRBV3-2|TRBD2|18
CASSRSRERGSSQETQYF
TGTGCCAGCAGCCGCTCGAGGGAGCGGGGGAGCTCCCAAGAGACCCAGTACTTC
>TRBJ1-5|.|TRBV6-5|TRBD1|14
CASSPDRGWQPQHF
TGTGCCAGCAGTCCGGACAGGGGCTGGCAGCCCCAGCATTTT
>TRBJ2-5|.|TRBV3-1/TRBV3-2|.|17
CASSQPPSEGWGETQYF
TGTGCCAGCAGCCAACCGCCCTCGGAGGGGTGGGGAGAGACCCAGTACTTC
>TRBJ2-1|.|TRBV11-2|.|13
CASSLDRDNEQFF
TGTGCCAGCAGCTTAGATCGAGACAATGAGCAGTTCTTC
>TRBJ1-6|.|TRBV7-2|TRBD1|16
CASSLVAGTVNSPLHF
TGTGCCAGCAGCTTAGTCGCCGGGACAGTAAATTCACCCCTCCACTTT
>TRBJ2-1|.|TRBV9|TRBD2|18
CASSVVGSGGSGRNEQFF
TGTGCCAGCAGCGTAGTCGGTAGCGGGGGGTCGGGGAGGAATGAGCAGTTCTTC
>TRBJ2-3|.|TRBV6-6|TRBD2|14
CASKAGGRTDTQYF
TGTGCCAGCAAAGCGGGGGGGCGCACAGATACGCAGTATTTT
>TRBJ1-2|.|TRBV2|.|13
CASIQESNYGYTF
TGTGCCAGCATTCAGGAATCTAACTATGGCTACACCTTC
>TRBJ1-6|once|TRBV6-5|TRBD1|15
CASSSRDRVGSPLHF
TGTGCCAGCAGTTCCCGGGACAGGGTAGGGTCACCCCTCCACTTT
>TRBJ2-1|.|TRBV11-3|.|15
CASSSGLPTDSEQFF
TGTGCCAGCAGCTCGGGACTTCCTACTGACAGTGAGCAGTTCTTC
>TRBJ2-3|once|TRBV25-1|TRBD2|15
CATQLAGARTDTQYF
TGTGCCACCCAACTAGCGGGGGCGCGCACAGATACGCAGTATTTT
>TRBJ2-1|.|TRBV9|TRBD2|15
CASSLTGGTYNEQFF
TGTGCCAGCAGCCTGACCGGGGGGACCTACAATGAGCAGTTCTTC
>TRBJ1-1|.|TRBV27|.|14
CASTPLGEGTEAFF
TGTGCCAGCACCCCCCTAGGGGAAGGGACTGAAGCTTTCTTT
>TRBJ1-1|.|TRBV7-9|.|15
CASSLVSRQGKETFF
TGTGCCAGCAGCTTAGTTTCACGGCAGGGTAAGGAGACTTTCTTT
>TRBJ1-1|.|TRBV10-3|.|13
CAISFAGNTEAFF
TGTGCCATCAGCTTCGCGGGGAACACTGAAGCTTTCTTT
>TRBJ2-1|.|TRBV4-1|.|14
CASSPTRPINEQFF
TGCGCCAGCAGCCCAACCAGGCCCATCAATGAGCAGTTCTTC
>TRBJ1-2|.|TRBV6-4|.|11
CASSVGGGYTF
TGTGCCAGCAGTGTTGGAGGAGGCTACACCTTC